Listed here are 11 T cell receptor beta chains from one sample, sequenced in a study of T cell repertoires in cytomegalovirus infection. Their recognized antigens are unknown. MiXCR, run by TCRdb on the reads, gives a single entry per CDR3 protein. The sample lists 90,000 to 110,000 distinct CDR3 sequences, under 30% seen once, with about three quarters in the top ten. Sequences were derived from CD8+ T cells from cultured PBMCs, sampled from culture after CMV antigen stimulation. The receptors stem from a human donor in good health (CMV status not recorded). Some clones in this sample may be carry-over from other donors' samples.

Only a few counts were recorded for this clonotype. The chain recombines TRBV6-1 with TRBJ2-7; perhaps TRBD2 as D (6 bases). The CDR3 length is 15 residues. With 1 base removed from V and 2 bases from J, the gap between germline ends came to 12 bases. CDR1 and CDR2 from the germline V gene are MNHNS and SASEGT. CDR3 region: CASSEERTTAYEQYF. CDR3 DNA: TGTGCCAGCAGTGAAGAGAGGACTACTGCCTACGAGCAGTACTTC.

This clonotype was observed a handful of times. The chain recombines TRBV7-8 with TRBJ2-1; 9 nucleotides agree with TRBD2. CDR1 SGHVS and CDR2 FQNEAQ come from the germline V gene. Trimming took 5 bases from V and 5 from J; bases not matched to a gene: 7. The CDR3 length is 15 residues. CDR3 in DNA: TGTGCCAGCAGCCCCGCAGCGGGGGGCCACAATGAGCAGTTCTTC. Protein: CASSPAAGGHNEQFF.

The V gene is TRBV27, the J gene TRBJ1-5, with D uncertain. Germline V lookup: CDR1 MNHEY, CDR2 SMNVEV (reference sequence). There are 11 residues in the CDR3. V shed 8 bases and J shed 7 bases, with 9 bases lying between them. In DNA form, the CDR3 reads TGTGCCAGCGGTCTGGGCCAGCCCCAGCATTTT. Translation gives CASGLGQPQHF.

CDR3 bases: TGTGCCAGCAGCCTATTAGGAGGACAAGAGACCCAGTACTTC. Translating it yields CASSLLGGQETQYF. The V and J genes are TRBV7-9 and TRBJ2-5; tentative D call: TRBD2 (5 bases). The CDR3 spans 14 residues. The V end was cut by 5 bases, the J end by 2 bases, with 12 bases between. CDR1 and CDR2 (germline): SEHNR, FQNEAQ (reference sequence).

The chain employs TRBV24-1 and TRBJ2-1, with a possible D match to TRBD2 (5 bases). CDR3 length: 14 amino acids. Germline V gene sequence: CDR1 KGHDR, CDR2 SFDVKD. The germline V and J ends were trimmed by 1 base and 5 bases, with 8 bases remaining between them. CDR3 in amino acids: CATSDLGGDNEQFF. Written as DNA, the CDR3 is TGTGCCACCAGTGATTTAGGAGGAGACAATGAGCAGTTCTTC.

In its sample, this clonotype was seen a few times. The chain employs TRBV7-9 and TRBJ2-7; 7 bases fit TRBD2. This CDR3 is built from 15 residues. V gave up 5 bases and J gave up 3 bases; unmatched junction bases: 10. Germline CDR1 SEHNR, CDR2 FQNEAQ (reference sequence). The CDR3 DNA follows: TGTGCCAGCAGCCCCACCGGCGGGAGCAACTACGAGCAGTACTTC. Translation: CASSPTGGSNYEQYF.

The chain joins TRBV5-1 to TRBJ2-7, with D possibly being TRBD1 or TRBD2 (5 bases each). The CDR3 has 14 amino acids. CDR1 is SGHRS, CDR2 YFSETQ, per germline. V dropped 2 bases and J dropped 0 bases, with 9 bases sitting between them. In nucleotides, the CDR3 is TGCGCCAGCAGCTTCGAGGGGAGCTCCTACGAGCAGTACTTC. Translated: CASSFEGSSYEQYF. Full variable domain (rest looked up from reference TRBV5-1 and TRBJ2-7): KAGVTQTPRYLIKTRGQQVTLSCSPISGHRSVSWYQQTPGQGLQFLFEYFSETQRNKGNFPGRFSGRQFSNSRSEMNVSTLELGDSALYLCASSFEGSSYEQYFGPGTRLTVT.

The CDR3 DNA reads as TGTGCCAGCAGGAACCTTGGGGAGCTGTTTTTT. It yields the protein CASRNLGELFF. The chain joins TRBV6-5 to TRBJ2-2; the D is unclear. CDR3 length: 11 residues. Trimming cost V 6 bases and J 8 bases, with 7 bases left between them. Looked up from germline, CDR1 is MNHEY and CDR2 is SVGAGI.

This clonotype was observed at least ten times. The chain uses TRBV7-9 and TRBJ2-1; 10 bases line up with TRBD2. The CDR3 covers 15 residues. V was clipped by 6 bases and J by 6 bases; unmatched bases: 8. Germline values: CDR1 SEHNR, CDR2 FQNEAQ (reference sequence). For the CDR3, the DNA is TGTGCCAGCAGTGATAGCGGGGGGCCATTCAATGAGCAGTTCTTC. It is translated as CASSDSGGPFNEQFF.

V gene TRBV27 combines with J gene TRBJ1-2; no firm D call. V was cut by 3 bases and J by 4 bases, with 9 bases left in between. CDR1 is MNHEY, CDR2 SMNVEV, per germline (reference sequence). The CDR3 extends over 13 amino acids. The CDR3 protein is CASSFTARYGYTF. The CDR3, as DNA: TGTGCCAGCAGTTTTACAGCCCGCTATGGCTACACCTTC.

The V call is TRBV7-2, the J call TRBJ2-7; 7 bases map to TRBD2. This CDR3 has 14 residues. Germline V gene sequence: CDR1 SGHTA, CDR2 FQGNSA. J was trimmed by 0 bases and V by 4 bases; bases with no gene match: 3. In DNA, the CDR3 is TGTGCCAGCAGCTCGCGACTAGCCTCCTACGAGCAGTACTTC. Protein product: CASSSRLASYEQYF.